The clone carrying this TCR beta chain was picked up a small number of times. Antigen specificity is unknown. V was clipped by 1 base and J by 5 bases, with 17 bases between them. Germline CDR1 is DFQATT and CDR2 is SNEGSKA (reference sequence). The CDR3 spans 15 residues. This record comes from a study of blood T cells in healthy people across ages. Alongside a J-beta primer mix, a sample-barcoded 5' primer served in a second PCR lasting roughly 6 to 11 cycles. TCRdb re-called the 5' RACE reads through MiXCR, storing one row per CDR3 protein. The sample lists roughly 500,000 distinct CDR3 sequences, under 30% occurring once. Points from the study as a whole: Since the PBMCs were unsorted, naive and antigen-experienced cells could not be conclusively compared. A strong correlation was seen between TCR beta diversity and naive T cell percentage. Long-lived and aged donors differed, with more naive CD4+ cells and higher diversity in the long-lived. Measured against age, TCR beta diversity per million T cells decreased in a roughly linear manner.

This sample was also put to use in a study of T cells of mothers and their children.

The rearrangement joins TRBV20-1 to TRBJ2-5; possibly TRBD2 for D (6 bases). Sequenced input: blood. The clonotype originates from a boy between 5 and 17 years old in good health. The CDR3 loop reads CSARVLAGADETQYF. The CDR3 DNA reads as TGCAGTGCTAGAGTACTAGCTGGGGCCGATGAGACCCAGTACTTC.